These 8 T cell receptor beta chains originate from one sample sequenced in a study of T-cell memory formation after mild COVID-19. Via MiXCR, TCRdb re-called the 5' RACE reads, giving one row per CDR3 protein. In the table there are roughly 450,000 distinct CDR3 sequences, about 20% of which are singletons. Sequenced: PBMCs or a T cell subset sorted from them (not recorded which). These receptors all stem from a man aged 18 to 35 who had mild COVID-19 (a few samples of this study predate the infection). Cell type and time point are not known.

The rearrangement links TRBV20-1 to TRBJ2-5; D remains ambiguous. V was shortened by 5 bases and J by 4 bases, with 11 bases between the two germline ends. CDR3 length: 12 residues. Germline values: CDR1 DFQATT, CDR2 SNEGSKA (reference sequence). In nucleotides, the CDR3 is TGCAGTGCTGCCCGGACGGGAGAGACCCAGTACTTC. It codes for CSAARTGETQYF.

V usage is TRBV11-3 and J usage is TRBJ2-2; weak D call: TRBD1 (6 bases). Per germline, CDR1 SGHNT and CDR2 YENEEA. This CDR3 is built from 13 residues. V was shortened by 1 base and J by 9 bases, with 9 bases between the two germline ends. The CDR3 nucleotides read TGTGCCAGCAGCTTAGTGGACAGCTGGGAGCTGTTTTTT. Protein product: CASSLVDSWELFF. The entire variable domain, with the rest obtained from reference TRBV11-3 and TRBJ2-2, is as follows: EAGVVQSPRYKIIEKKQPVAFWCNPISGHNTLYWYLQNLGQGPELLIRYENEEAVDDSQLPKDRFSAERLKGVDSTLKIQPAELGDSAVYLCASSLVDSWELFFGEGSRLTVL.

The genes are TRBV4-3 and TRBJ1-2; the match to TRBD1 covers 9 bases. This CDR3 contains 15 residues. From germline, CDR1 is LGHNA and CDR2 YSLEER. V shed 5 bases, J shed 7 bases, and the junction held 11 bases outside the gene matches. CDR3 coding DNA: TGCGCCAGCAGCGGGGCCTGGACAGGGGAACTTGGCTACACCTTC. Protein: CASSGAWTGELGYTF.

This clonotype was seen many times. The chain employs TRBV11-1 and TRBJ2-7; D is unclear. Per the germline V gene, CDR1 is SGHAT and CDR2 is FQDESV (reference sequence). This CDR3 has 14 amino acids. Between the trimmed V and J ends, which lost 3 bases and 2 bases, there was a span of 11 bases. This CDR3 reads CASSLAGKAYEQYF. The DNA for the CDR3 is TGTGCCAGCAGCTTGGCTGGTAAGGCCTACGAGCAGTACTTC.

This clonotype was counted between two and nine times. The CDR3 here is CSARDPARDTEAFF. In DNA form, the CDR3 reads TGCAGTGCTAGAGATCCCGCGCGAGACACTGAAGCTTTCTTT. The chain joins TRBV20-1 to TRBJ1-1; D uncertain. CDR1 is DFQATT and CDR2 is SNEGSKA in the germline V gene (reference sequence). V lost 0 bases, J lost 3 bases, and 11 bases lay in between. The CDR3 loop spans 14 amino acids.

The rearrangement links TRBV7-3 to TRBJ2-3; the match to TRBD1 covers 11 bases. The CDR3 is made up of 15 amino acids. The V gene's germline CDR1 is SGHTA and CDR2 FQGTGA. V was pared by 5 bases and J by 5 bases, with 6 bases of the junction left unmatched. The CDR3 loop is CASSQRTGGIDTQYF. CDR3 in DNA: TGTGCCAGCAGCCAACGGACAGGGGGCATAGATACGCAGTATTTT.

This clonotype was seen more than once but under ten times. V gene TRBV27 combines with J gene TRBJ2-5; the match to TRBD1 covers 9 bases. This CDR3 comprises 13 residues. Germline trimming cut 5 bases from V and 4 bases from J; bases unmatched to any gene: 2. The germline gives CDR1 MNHEY, CDR2 SMNVEV (reference sequence). As DNA, the CDR3 is TGTGCCAGCAGTCACAGGGGGCCAGAGACCCAGTACTTC. Amino acids: CASSHRGPETQYF.

The chain uses TRBV19 and TRBJ2-2; 7 positions match TRBD2. The CDR3 consists of 13 residues. Germline loops: CDR1 LNHDA, CDR2 SQIVND (reference sequence). Trimming removed 5 bases from V and 7 bases from J; junction bases left unmatched: 4. The CDR3 DNA reads TGTGCCAGTAGTTGGGTAGCGGGCGGGGAGCTGTTTTTT. This codes for CASSWVAGGELFF.